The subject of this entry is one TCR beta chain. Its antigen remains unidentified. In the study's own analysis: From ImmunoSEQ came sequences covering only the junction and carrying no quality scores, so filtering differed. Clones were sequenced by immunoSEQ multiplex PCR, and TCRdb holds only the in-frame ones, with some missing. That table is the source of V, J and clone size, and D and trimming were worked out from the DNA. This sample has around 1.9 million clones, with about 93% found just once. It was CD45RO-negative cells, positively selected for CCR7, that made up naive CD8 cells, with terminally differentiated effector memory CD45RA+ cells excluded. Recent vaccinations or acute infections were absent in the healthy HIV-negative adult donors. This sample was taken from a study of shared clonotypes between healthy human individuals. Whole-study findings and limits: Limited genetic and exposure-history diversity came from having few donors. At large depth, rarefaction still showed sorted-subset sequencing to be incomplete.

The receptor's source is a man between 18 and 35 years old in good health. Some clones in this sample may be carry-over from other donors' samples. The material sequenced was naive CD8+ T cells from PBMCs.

As DNA, the CDR3 is TGCAGCGTCGGGACTCCCGCCGCGGCACTGTTTTTT. It specifies CSVGTPAAALFF. This chain connects TRBV29-1 to TRBJ1-4; weak D call: TRBD1 (5 bases). Deletions cut 6 bases from V and 13 bases from J, with 18 bases between. Per the germline V gene, CDR1 is SQVTM and CDR2 is ANQGSEA. The CDR3 loop spans 12 amino acids.